This TCR beta chain was recovered during a study of shared clonotypes between healthy human individuals. Study overall: Sampling drew on donors who were a couple of women and a few men aged 18 to 49.

From germline, CDR1 is MGHDK and CDR2 SYGVNS. There are 15 residues in the CDR3. With 3 bases removed from V and 2 bases from J, the gap between germline ends came to 13 bases. The naive CD8 population came from CD45RO-negative cells selected for CCR7, without terminally differentiated effector memory CD45RA+ cells. Authors' methods: Junction-only sequences without quality scores were provided by ImmunoSEQ, so filtering was different. TCRdb keeps only in-frame clones here, not all; method: immunoSEQ multiplex PCR. Clone size and the V and J calls come from that table; the DNA yielded D and trimming. The table lists about 2.2 million clones, about 94% of them singletons.

The rearrangement links TRBV25-1 to TRBJ2-5; D might be TRBD2 (5 bases). This sequence was found in a man aged 18 to 29 in good health. Some clones in this sample may be carry-over from other donors' samples. Sample: naive CD8+ T cells from PBMCs. The CDR3 DNA is TGTGCCAGCAGTGACCTCCCGGGAAATCAAGAGACCCAGTACTTC. This gives the protein CASSDLPGNQETQYF.